This T cell receptor beta chain was captured in a study of Tregs in tolerant kidney transplant recipients (dated by TCRdb to the late 2010s). With respect to the entire study: Before combined kidney and bone marrow transplantation, this study identified donor-specific regulatory T cells using TCRbeta sequencing and then followed those same cells after transplant. TCRbeta repertoire sequencing was used in a few healthy controls to compare several ways of expanding Tregs specific for an allogeneic donor. What the study reported, not specific to this receptor: The study was constrained by small patient numbers, and validation of the findings is required in larger populations and under other immunosuppression protocols. Although technical replication error seemed to be minimal, the question of biological reproducibility was not addressed directly. The most biologically relevant and donor-specific TCRbeta repertoire appeared to be identified by expanding Tregs with activated donor B cells.

This clone was observed a few times. Which antigen it targets is not known. No much larger clone exists at a distance of one base, and base qualities are not known. Unstimulated Tregs (CD4+CD25+CD127-), CD4+ non-Tregs (CD4+CD25-), CD4 and CD8 cells were FACS-sorted from thawed PBMCs. Healthy control blood was obtained either as purchased buffy coats or from healthy volunteers. Healthy control blood was processed by Ficoll density gradient to PBMCs and cryopreserved; patient PBMCs were collected before and after transplant. Relative to germline, V is 0 bases shorter and J is 5 bases shorter, with 5 bases between their ends. CDR1 SGHTA and CDR2 FQGNSA are derived from the germline V gene. The CDR3 measures 13 amino acids from cysteine to phenylalanine. The CDR3 DNA has 39 bases and is translated from base 1. Genomic DNA was extracted from sorted cells with the QIAGEN DNeasy Blood and Tissue Kit for TCRbeta CDR3 sequencing. High-throughput TCRbeta CDR3 sequencing, including PCR amplification with bias correction and internal controls, was performed commercially through immunoSEQ. As for the authors' bioinformatics: Unique productive TCRbeta sequences were defined by CDR3 nucleotide sequence where primers matched, and otherwise by CDR3 amino acid sequence together with Vbeta and Jbeta genes. Sorting error was corrected by removing sequences shared between sorted populations at a frequency ratio of 2:1 or less, and the remaining shared sequences were assigned to the higher population. A sequence counted as donor-reactive if, in CFSE-low cells, the sequence had a frequency of at least 0.01% and was expanded at least 5-fold compared with unstimulated cells. Jensen-Shannon divergence calculated on the top 100 TCRbeta sequences ranked by frequency was used to measure repertoire divergence. For samples with multiple sequencing runs, sorting error was corrected separately for each run before the runs were pooled. TCRdb re-hosts the immuneACCESS table, in-frame sequences only. Its copies lack some clones; in the studies checked, an unresolved V gene accounts for under half of them, and the cause for the rest is not known. That table gives V, J and clone size, and the DNA gave D and trimming. In this sample the table shows roughly 68,000 clones, 84% of which occur a single time. About 4.5% of the sample is taken by the ten largest.

Specimen: CD4+ T cells from blood. Recombination connected TRBV7-2 to TRBJ1-5, and possibly TRBD1, on 5 matching bases. This TCR derives from a human donor in good health. The CDR3 in this case is CASSLAGDQPQHF. The bases are TGTGCCAGCAGCTTAGCGGGGGATCAGCCCCAGCATTTT.